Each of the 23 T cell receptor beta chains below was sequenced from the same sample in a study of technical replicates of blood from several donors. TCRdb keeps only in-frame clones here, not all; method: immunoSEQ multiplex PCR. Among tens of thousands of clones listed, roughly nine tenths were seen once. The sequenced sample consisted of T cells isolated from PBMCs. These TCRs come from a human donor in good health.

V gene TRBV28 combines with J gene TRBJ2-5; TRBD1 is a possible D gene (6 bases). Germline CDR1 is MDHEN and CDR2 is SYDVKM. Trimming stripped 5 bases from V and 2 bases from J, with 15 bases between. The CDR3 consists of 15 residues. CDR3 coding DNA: TGTGCCAGCAGTCCAGGGGCGGGCCTTCAAGAGACCCAGTACTTC. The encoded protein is CASSPGAGLQETQYF.

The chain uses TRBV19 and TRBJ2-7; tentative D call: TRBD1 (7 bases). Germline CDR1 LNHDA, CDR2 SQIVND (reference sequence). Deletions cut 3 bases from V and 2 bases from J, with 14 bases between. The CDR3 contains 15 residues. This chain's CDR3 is CASSIGQGGTYEQYF. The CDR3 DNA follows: TGTGCCAGTAGTATTGGGCAGGGGGGTACCTACGAGCAGTACTTC.

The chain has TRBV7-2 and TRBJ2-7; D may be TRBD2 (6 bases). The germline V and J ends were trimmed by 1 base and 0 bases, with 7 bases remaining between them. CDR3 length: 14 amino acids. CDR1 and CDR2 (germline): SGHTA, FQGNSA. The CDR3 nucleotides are TGTGCCAGCAGCTTAGTGGAGGGCTCCTACGAGCAGTACTTC. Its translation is CASSLVEGSYEQYF.

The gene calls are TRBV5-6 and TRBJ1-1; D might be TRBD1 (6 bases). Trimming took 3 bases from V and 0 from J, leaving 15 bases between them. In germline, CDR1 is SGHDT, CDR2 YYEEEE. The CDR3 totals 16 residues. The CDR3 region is CASSSQGRRLNTEAFF. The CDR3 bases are TGTGCCAGCAGCTCCCAGGGGCGTAGGTTGAACACTGAAGCTTTCTTT.

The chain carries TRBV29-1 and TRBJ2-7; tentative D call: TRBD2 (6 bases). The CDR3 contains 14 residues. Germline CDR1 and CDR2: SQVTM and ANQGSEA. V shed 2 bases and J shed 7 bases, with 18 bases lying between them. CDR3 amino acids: CSVEKGLQGSEQYF. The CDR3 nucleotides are TGCAGCGTTGAAAAGGGACTCCAGGGCTCAGAGCAGTACTTC.

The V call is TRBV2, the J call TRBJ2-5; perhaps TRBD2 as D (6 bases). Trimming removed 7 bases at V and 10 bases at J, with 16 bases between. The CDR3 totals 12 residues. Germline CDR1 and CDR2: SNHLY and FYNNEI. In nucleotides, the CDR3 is TGTGCCAGCAACGGGGCTGGGGGGATCCAGTACTTC. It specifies CASNGAGGIQYF.

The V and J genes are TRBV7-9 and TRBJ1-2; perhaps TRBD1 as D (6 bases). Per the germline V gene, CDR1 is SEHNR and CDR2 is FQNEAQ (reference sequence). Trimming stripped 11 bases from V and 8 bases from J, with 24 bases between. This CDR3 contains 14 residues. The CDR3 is CAGSNREPSDGYTF. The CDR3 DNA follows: TGTGCCGGTTCGAACAGGGAGCCATCGGACGGCTACACCTTC. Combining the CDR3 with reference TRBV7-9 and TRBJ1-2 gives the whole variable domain DTGVSQNPRHKITKRGQNVTFRCDPISEHNRLYWYRQTLGQGPEFLTYFQNEAQLEKSRLLSDRFSAERPKGSFSTLEIQRTEQGDSAMYLCAGSNREPSDGYTFGSGTRLTVV.

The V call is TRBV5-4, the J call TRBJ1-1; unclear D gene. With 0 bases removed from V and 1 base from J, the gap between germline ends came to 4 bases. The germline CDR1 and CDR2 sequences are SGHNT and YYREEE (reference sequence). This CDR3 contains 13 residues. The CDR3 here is CASSLGANTEAFF. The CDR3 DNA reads TGTGCCAGCAGCTTGGGCGCGAACACTGAAGCTTTCTTT.

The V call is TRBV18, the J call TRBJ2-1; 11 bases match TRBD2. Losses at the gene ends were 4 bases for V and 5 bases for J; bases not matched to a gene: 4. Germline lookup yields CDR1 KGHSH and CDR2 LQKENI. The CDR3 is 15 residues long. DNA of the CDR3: TGTGCCAGCTCACTTACTAGCGGGAGAAACAATGAGCAGTTCTTC. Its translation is CASSLTSGRNNEQFF.

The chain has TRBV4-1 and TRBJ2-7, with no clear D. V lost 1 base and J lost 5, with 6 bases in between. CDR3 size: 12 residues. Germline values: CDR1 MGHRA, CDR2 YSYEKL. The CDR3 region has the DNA TGCGCCAGCAGCCAAGGACTTAACGAGCAGTACTTC. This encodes CASSQGLNEQYF.

The CDR3 bases are TGTGCCAGCAGTACAACAGGGGGCAATTACGAGCAGTACTTC. It specifies CASSTTGGNYEQYF. V usage is TRBV6-6 and J usage is TRBJ2-7; 9 bases match TRBD1. V gave up 5 bases and J gave up 4 bases; unmatched junction bases: 6. The CDR3 has 14 residues. Looked up from germline, CDR1 is MNHNY and CDR2 is SVGAGI (reference sequence).

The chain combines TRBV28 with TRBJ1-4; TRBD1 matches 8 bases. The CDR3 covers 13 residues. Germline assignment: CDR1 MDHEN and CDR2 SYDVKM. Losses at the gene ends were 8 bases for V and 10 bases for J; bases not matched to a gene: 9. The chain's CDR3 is CASSGQGARKLFF. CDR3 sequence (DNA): TGTGCCAGCTCCGGCCAGGGGGCGCGAAAACTGTTTTTT.

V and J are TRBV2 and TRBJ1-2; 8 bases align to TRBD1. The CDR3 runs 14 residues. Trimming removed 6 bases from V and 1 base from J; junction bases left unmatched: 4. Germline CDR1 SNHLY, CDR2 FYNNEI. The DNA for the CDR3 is TGTGCCAGCAGGAGGACAGGGATTAACTATGGCTACACCTTC. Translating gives CASRRTGINYGYTF.

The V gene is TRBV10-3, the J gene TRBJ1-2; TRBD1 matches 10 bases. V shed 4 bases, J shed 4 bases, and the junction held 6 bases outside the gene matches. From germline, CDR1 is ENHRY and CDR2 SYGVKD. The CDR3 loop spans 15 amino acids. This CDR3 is CAISGARDRGYGYTF. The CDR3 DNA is TGTGCCATCAGTGGAGCTCGGGACAGGGGCTATGGCTACACCTTC.

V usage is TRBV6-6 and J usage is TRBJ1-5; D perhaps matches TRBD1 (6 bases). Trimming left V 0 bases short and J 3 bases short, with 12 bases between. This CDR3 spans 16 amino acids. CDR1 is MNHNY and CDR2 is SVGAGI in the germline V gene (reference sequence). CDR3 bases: TGTGCCAGCAGTTACTCGACAGGCCAGATCAATCAGCCCCAGCATTTT. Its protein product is CASSYSTGQINQPQHF.

The CDR3 protein is CASSLQGVRTEAFF. In nucleotides, the CDR3 is TGTGCCAGCAGCCTACAGGGGGTCAGAACTGAAGCTTTCTTT. The rearrangement uses TRBV7-3 and TRBJ1-1, with 8 bases aligning to TRBD1. There are 14 residues in the CDR3. CDR1 and CDR2 from the germline V gene are SGHTA and FQGTGA. Losses at the gene ends were 5 bases for V and 5 bases for J; bases not matched to a gene: 7.

Here the CDR3 DNA reads TGCGCCAGCAGCTTAGGACTGACAGATACGCAGTATTTT. It translates to CASSLGLTDTQYF. J is TRBJ2-3 and V is TRBV5-1, with D perhaps matching TRBD2 (5 bases). The germline CDR1 and CDR2 sequences are SGHRS and YFSETQ. This CDR3 is 13 amino acids long. Between the trimmed V and J ends, which lost 2 bases and 3 bases, there was a span of 7 bases. The variable domain in full, with the rest retrieved from reference TRBV5-1 and TRBJ2-3, is KAGVTQTPRYLIKTRGQQVTLSCSPISGHRSVSWYQQTPGQGLQFLFEYFSETQRNKGNFPGRFSGRQFSNSRSEMNVSTLELGDSALYLCASSLGLTDTQYFGPGTRLTVL.

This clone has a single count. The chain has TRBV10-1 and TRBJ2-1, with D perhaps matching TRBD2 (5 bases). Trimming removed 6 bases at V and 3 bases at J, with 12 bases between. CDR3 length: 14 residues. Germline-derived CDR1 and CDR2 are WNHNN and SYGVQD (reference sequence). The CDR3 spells CASRGSAYYNEQFF. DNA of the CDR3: TGCGCCAGCAGGGGGAGCGCCTACTACAATGAGCAGTTCTTC.

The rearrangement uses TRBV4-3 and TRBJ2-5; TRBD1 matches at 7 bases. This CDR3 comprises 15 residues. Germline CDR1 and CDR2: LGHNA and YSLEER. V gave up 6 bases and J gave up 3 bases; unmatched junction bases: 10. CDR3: CASSIYDRAEETQYF. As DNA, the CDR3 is TGCGCCAGCAGTATTTATGACAGGGCAGAAGAGACCCAGTACTTC.

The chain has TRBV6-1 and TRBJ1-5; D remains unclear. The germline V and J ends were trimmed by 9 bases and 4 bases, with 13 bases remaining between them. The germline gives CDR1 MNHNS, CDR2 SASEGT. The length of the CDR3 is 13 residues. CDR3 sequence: CASRPTENQPQHF. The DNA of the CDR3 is TGTGCCAGTCGTCCCACAGAAAATCAGCCCCAGCATTTT.

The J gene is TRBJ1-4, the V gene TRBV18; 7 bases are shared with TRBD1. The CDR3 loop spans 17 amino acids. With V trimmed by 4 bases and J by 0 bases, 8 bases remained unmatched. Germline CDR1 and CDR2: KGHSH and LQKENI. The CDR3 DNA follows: TGTGCCAGCTCACTCGCCACCGGGACAGCAACTAATGAAAAACTGTTTTTT. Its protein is CASSLATGTATNEKLFF.

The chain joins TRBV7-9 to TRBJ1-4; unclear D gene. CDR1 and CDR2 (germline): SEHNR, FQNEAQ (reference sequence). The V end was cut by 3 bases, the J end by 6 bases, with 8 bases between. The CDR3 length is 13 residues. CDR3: CASSFSGDEKLFF. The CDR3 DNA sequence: TGTGCCAGCAGCTTCTCCGGAGATGAAAAACTGTTTTTT.

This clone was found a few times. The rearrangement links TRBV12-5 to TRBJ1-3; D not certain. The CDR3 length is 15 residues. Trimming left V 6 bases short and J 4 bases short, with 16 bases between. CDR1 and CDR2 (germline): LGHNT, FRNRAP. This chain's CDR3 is CASGFPRYGGNTIYF. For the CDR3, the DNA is TGTGCTAGTGGCTTCCCGAGGTACGGAGGAAACACCATATATTTT.